This T cell receptor (beta chain) was profiled in a study of blood T cell repertoires in COVID-19. About the research overall: Sample material is recorded as cDNA or gDNA derived from T cells, B-cell-depleted T cells, or PBMCs.

The assay was immunoSEQ multiplex PCR, and TCRdb's table has in-frame clones only and misses some. The sample lists approximately 210,000 clones, around 86% occurring once. Trimming shortened V by 0 bases and J by 0 bases, and 6 bases separated the two germline ends. In germline, CDR1 is SGDLS, CDR2 YYNGEE. The CDR3 covers 14 residues. The sequence came from a man between 25 and 39 years old who had recovered from COVID-19. Sequencing input: peripheral blood. V gene TRBV9 combines with J gene TRBJ1-1; D is uncertain. DNA for the CDR3: TGTGCCAGCAGCGTAGCTCAGTTGAACACTGAAGCTTTCTTT. Protein sequence: CASSVAQLNTEAFF. The entire variable domain, with the rest obtained from reference TRBV9 and TRBJ1-1, is as follows: DSGVTQTPKHLITATGQRVTLRCSPRSGDLSVYWYQQSLDQGLQFLIQYYNGEERAKGNILERFSAQQFPDLHSELNLSSLELGDSALYFCASSVAQLNTEAFFGQGTRLTVV.